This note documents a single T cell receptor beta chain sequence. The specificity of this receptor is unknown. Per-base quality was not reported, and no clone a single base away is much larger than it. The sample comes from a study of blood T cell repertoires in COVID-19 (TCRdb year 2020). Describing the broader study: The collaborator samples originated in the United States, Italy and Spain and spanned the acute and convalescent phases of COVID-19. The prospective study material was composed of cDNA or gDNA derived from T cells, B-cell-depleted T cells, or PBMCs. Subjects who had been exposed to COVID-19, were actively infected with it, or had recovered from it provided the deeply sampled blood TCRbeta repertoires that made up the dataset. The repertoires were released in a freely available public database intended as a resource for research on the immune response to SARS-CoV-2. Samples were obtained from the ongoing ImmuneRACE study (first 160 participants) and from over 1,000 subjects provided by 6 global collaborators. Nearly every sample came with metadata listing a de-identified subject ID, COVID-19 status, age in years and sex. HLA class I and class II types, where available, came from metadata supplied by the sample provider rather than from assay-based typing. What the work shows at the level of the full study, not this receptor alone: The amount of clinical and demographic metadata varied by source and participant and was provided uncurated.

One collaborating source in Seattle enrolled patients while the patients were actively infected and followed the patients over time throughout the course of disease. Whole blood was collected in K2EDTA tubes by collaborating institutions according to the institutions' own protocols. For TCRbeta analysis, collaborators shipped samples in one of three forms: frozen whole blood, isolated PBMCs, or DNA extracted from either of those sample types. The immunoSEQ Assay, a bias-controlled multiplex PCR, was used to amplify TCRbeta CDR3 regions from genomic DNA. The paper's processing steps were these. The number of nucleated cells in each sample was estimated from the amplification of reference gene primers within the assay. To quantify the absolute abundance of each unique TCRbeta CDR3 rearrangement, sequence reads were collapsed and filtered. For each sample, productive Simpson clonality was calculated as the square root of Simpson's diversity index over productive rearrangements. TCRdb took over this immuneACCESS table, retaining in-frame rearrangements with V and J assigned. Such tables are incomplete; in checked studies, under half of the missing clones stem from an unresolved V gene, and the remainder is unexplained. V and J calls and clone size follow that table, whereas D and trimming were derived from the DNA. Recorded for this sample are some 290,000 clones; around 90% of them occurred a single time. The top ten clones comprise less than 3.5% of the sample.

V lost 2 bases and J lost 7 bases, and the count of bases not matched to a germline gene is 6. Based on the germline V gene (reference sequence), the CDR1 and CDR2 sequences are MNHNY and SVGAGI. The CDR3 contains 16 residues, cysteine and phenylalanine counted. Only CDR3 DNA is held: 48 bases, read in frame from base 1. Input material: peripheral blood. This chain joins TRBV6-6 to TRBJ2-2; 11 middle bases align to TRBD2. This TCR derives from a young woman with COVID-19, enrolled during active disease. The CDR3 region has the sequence CASSYAGTSGGGELFF. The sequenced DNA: TGTGCCAGCAGTTACGCCGGGACTAGCGGTGGCGGGGAGCTGTTTTTT.